This T cell receptor beta chain was captured in a study of cytomegalovirus exposure and HLA in healthy donors. The study ran its PCR with 60 Vbeta and 13 Jbeta primers. Generated by immunoSEQ multiplex PCR, the TCRdb table keeps only in-frame clones and is missing some. The sample consists of approximately 92,000 clones, roughly 69% of them appearing once. This clone appeared a single time. Germline V gene sequence: CDR1 SGHRS, CDR2 YFSETQ. Trimming pared 6 bases from V and 1 base from J, leaving 14 bases between. The CDR3 has 16 amino acids. The sequenced sample consisted of PBMCs. The chain combines TRBV5-1 with TRBJ2-6; TRBD2 is a possible D gene (5 bases). The receptor was derived from a man between 50 and 59 years old in good health and CMV-seronegative. CDR3 sequence: CASTFSAQSGANVLTF. The CDR3 DNA is TGCGCCAGCACCTTTAGCGCCCAGTCTGGGGCCAACGTCCTGACTTTC. The entire variable domain, with the rest obtained from reference TRBV5-1 and TRBJ2-6, is as follows: KAGVTQTPRYLIKTRGQQVTLSCSPISGHRSVSWYQQTPGQGLQFLFEYFSETQRNKGNFPGRFSGRQFSNSRSEMNVSTLELGDSALYLCASTFSAQSGANVLTFGAGSRLTVL.